These 20 T cell receptor beta chains were all obtained from the same sample, sequenced in a study of blood T cell repertoires in COVID-19 (dated by TCRdb to the early 2020s). The library relied on the immunoSEQ multiplex PCR assay. The clones in this table, taken by TCRdb from immuneACCESS, are in-frame only. Not every clone is retained; where verified, under half of the shortfall comes from an unresolved V gene, and the cause of the rest is unknown. The sample contains tens of thousands of clones, around three quarters of them found a single time. Of the sample, 9.5% to 15% falls within the top ten clones. The sample consisted of peripheral blood. Every receptor here comes from a man aged 55 to 70 with active COVID-19.

The V gene is TRBV21-1, the J gene TRBJ2-7; whether TRBD1, the table's D call, matches the DNA was not checked. TRBV21-1 is noted as a pseudogene. The CDR3 runs to 13 residues. CDR3 nucleotides: TGTGCCAGCGACAATTGGATCTCCTACGAGCAGTACTTC. This encodes CASDNWISYEQYF.

A single count supports this clone. V is TRBV7-9 and J is TRBJ2-3; D perhaps matches TRBD2 (5 bases). Trimming left V 4 bases short and J 2 bases short, with 7 bases between. The CDR3 runs to 13 residues. Germline values: CDR1 SEHNR, CDR2 FQNEAQ (reference sequence). The CDR3 DNA reads as TGTGCCAGCAGCTCACTAGACACAGATACGCAGTATTTT. Translation: CASSSLDTDTQYF.

The chain has TRBV19 and TRBJ1-4, with D perhaps matching TRBD1 (6 bases). Germline CDR1 reads LNHDA; CDR2 reads SQIVND (reference sequence). The V end lost 3 bases, the J end lost 4 bases, and 15 bases lay between the germline ends. This CDR3 spans 16 amino acids. The CDR3 DNA reads TGTGCCAGTAGTATTGGGACAAGAGAGGGTAATGAAAAACTGTTTTTT. Its protein is CASSIGTREGNEKLFF.

The chain is built from TRBV7-9 and TRBJ2-2; 13 bases agree with TRBD2. Unmatched junction bases numbered 6, after V lost 5 bases and J lost 9 bases. CDR3 size: 15 residues. The germline gives CDR1 SEHNR, CDR2 FQNEAQ (reference sequence). The CDR3 coding sequence is TGTGCCAGCAGCCCCGGGACTAGCGGGACTTGGGAGCTGTTTTTT. As protein: CASSPGTSGTWELFF.

V and J are TRBV2 and TRBJ2-1; 8 bases fit TRBD2. Germline CDR1 is SNHLY and CDR2 is FYNNEI. This CDR3 is built from 16 residues. J was trimmed by 4 bases and V by 7 bases; bases with no gene match: 12. CDR3 sequence reads: CASTVGAGGTYNEQFF. CDR3 nucleotides: TGTGCCAGCACGGTTGGGGCGGGAGGTACGTACAATGAGCAGTTCTTC.

This clone was seen more than once but under ten times. The V and J genes are TRBV27 and TRBJ2-7, with D perhaps TRBD1 (5 bases). V lost 8 bases and J 1 base, leaving 21 bases between the germline ends. Germline lookup yields CDR1 MNHEY and CDR2 SMNVEV (reference sequence). This CDR3 has 16 amino acids. As DNA, the CDR3 is TGTGCCAGCCGGAAATCCAACAACAGGATTTCCTACGAGCAGTACTTC. This translates into CASRKSNNRISYEQYF.

The rearrangement joins TRBV11-2 to TRBJ2-1; D ambiguous. The CDR3 length is 15 residues. Germline lookup yields CDR1 SGHAT and CDR2 FQNNGV. Deletions cut 5 bases from V and 0 bases from J, with 11 bases between. The CDR3 DNA sequence: TGTGCCAGCAGCGCCGGTCCTAGCTCCTACAATGAGCAGTTCTTC. It codes for CASSAGPSSYNEQFF.

A word on this clone: Other nucleotide sequences in the sample specify the same CDR3. V and J are TRBV24-1 and TRBJ2-7; possible D gene TRBD1, 6 bases. Trimming pared 7 bases from V and 0 bases from J, leaving 9 bases between. Germline values: CDR1 KGHDR, CDR2 SFDVKD. The CDR3 is made up of 13 amino acids. CDR3 residues: CATRADSSYEQYF. The CDR3 DNA reads as TGTGCCACCAGAGCGGACAGCTCCTACGAGCAGTACTTC.

Relative to its sample, this clone is medium-sized. The chain joins TRBV4-3 to TRBJ1-1; 8 bases align to TRBD1. Germline-derived CDR1 and CDR2 are LGHNA and YSLEER. The CDR3 extends over 14 amino acids. V shed 6 bases and J 6 bases; nucleotides not matched to a gene: 9. The CDR3 here is CASRPGRGQSEAFF. The CDR3 nucleotides read TGCGCCAGCAGGCCGGGCAGGGGGCAATCTGAAGCTTTCTTT.

The chain is built from TRBV11-2 and TRBJ2-1; 9 nucleotides agree with TRBD1. CDR1 SGHAT and CDR2 FQNNGV come from the germline V gene. V was pared by 4 bases and J by 9 bases, with 13 bases of the junction left unmatched. This CDR3 has 16 amino acids. The CDR3 DNA sequence: TGTGCCAGCAGCTCAATAGGGGACAGGGTATGGAGTGAGCAGTTCTTC. Residues: CASSSIGDRVWSEQFF.

The J gene is TRBJ2-2, the V gene TRBV18, with 10 bases identical to TRBD1. Germline V gives CDR1 KGHSH, CDR2 LQKENI. Trimming at V came to 6 bases and at J to 6 bases, leaving 4 bases not matched to a gene. The CDR3 has 14 amino acids. CDR3 in DNA: TGTGCCAGCTCGACCGGGACAGGGGCCGGGGAGCTGTTTTTT. As protein: CASSTGTGAGELFF.

The chain recombines TRBV2 with TRBJ1-5; no firm D call. V was shortened by 6 bases and J by 2 bases, with 14 bases between the two germline ends. Germline CDR1 is SNHLY and CDR2 is FYNNEI. The CDR3 extends over 15 amino acids. The CDR3 region is CASRGREGGNQPQHF. CDR3 nucleotide sequence: TGTGCCAGCAGGGGCCGTGAGGGAGGCAATCAGCCCCAGCATTTT.

This clone was detected a few times. This chain connects TRBV7-2 to TRBJ1-5; no firm D call. The V gene lost 1 base and the J gene lost 5 bases, with 12 bases spanning the gap. Germline CDR1 and CDR2: SGHTA and FQGNSA. CDR3 length: 15 residues. This CDR3 is CASSLVAGDYQPQHF. CDR3 in DNA: TGTGCCAGCAGCTTAGTCGCAGGCGATTATCAGCCCCAGCATTTT.

The chain is built from TRBV24-1 and TRBJ2-3; 12 positions agree with TRBD2. The CDR3 is 16 residues long. The V segment lost 5 bases and the J segment 3 bases; nucleotides outside the gene matches: 5. Germline V gene sequence: CDR1 KGHDR, CDR2 SFDVKD. The CDR3 sequence: CATSAGLAGITDTQYF. The CDR3 nucleotides read TGTGCCACCAGTGCAGGACTAGCGGGGATTACAGATACGCAGTATTTT.

The rearrangement uses TRBV7-8 and TRBJ2-5; 9 bases align to TRBD1. Per germline, CDR1 SGHVS and CDR2 FQNEAQ. After removal of 2 bases from V and 5 bases from J, the junction contained 9 bases not matched to a gene. CDR3 length: 16 amino acids. The CDR3 DNA is TGTGCCAGCAGCTTACGTGAGGGACAGGGTTTGGAGACCCAGTACTTC. Protein product: CASSLREGQGLETQYF.

The V gene is TRBV7-2, the J gene TRBJ1-1; 9 positions match TRBD1. The V segment lost 3 bases and the J segment 1 base; nucleotides outside the gene matches: 6. Germline CDR1 SGHTA, CDR2 FQGNSA. The length of the CDR3 is 16 residues. The chain's CDR3 is CASSFLRDRANTEAFF. Written as DNA, the CDR3 is TGTGCCAGCAGCTTTCTTAGGGACAGGGCGAACACTGAAGCTTTCTTT.

The rearrangement uses TRBV5-1 and TRBJ2-2; 10 bases are shared with TRBD2. CDR3 size: 22 residues. Germline V CDR1 and CDR2: SGHRS, YFSETQ. Trimming at V came to 0 bases and at J to 4 bases, leaving 21 bases not matched to a gene. The CDR3 spells CASSLEFLGAGGLRSITGELFF. The DNA of the CDR3 is TGCGCCAGCAGCTTGGAATTTTTGGGAGCGGGAGGGCTCAGGTCGATCACCGGGGAGCTGTTTTTT. Using reference TRBV5-1 and TRBJ2-2 for the parts outside the CDR3, the full variable domain is KAGVTQTPRYLIKTRGQQVTLSCSPISGHRSVSWYQQTPGQGLQFLFEYFSETQRNKGNFPGRFSGRQFSNSRSEMNVSTLELGDSALYLCASSLEFLGAGGLRSITGELFFGEGSRLTVL.

CDR3 sequence reads: CASRFPSGGGETQYF. The DNA for the CDR3 is TGTGCCAGCAGATTCCCATCGGGAGGGGGGGAGACCCAGTACTTC. The rearrangement links TRBV11-2 to TRBJ2-5, with 8 bases fitting TRBD2. Germline-derived CDR1 and CDR2 are SGHAT and FQNNGV. With 6 bases clipped from V and 5 bases from J, the junction kept 11 bases outside the gene matches. The CDR3 totals 15 residues.

This chain joins TRBV12-3 or TRBV12-4 and TRBJ2-1; no definite D call. The CDR3 extends over 12 amino acids. The ends were cut back, 5 bases at V and 6 bases at J, with 8 bases in the middle. CDR3 in amino acids: CASSPLGNEQFF. CDR3 in DNA: TGTGCCAGCAGTCCGCTCGGCAATGAGCAGTTCTTC.

The rearrangement links TRBV20-1 to TRBJ1-2, with D perhaps matching TRBD1 (6 bases). Trimming took 3 bases from V and 1 from J, leaving 12 bases between them. Looked up from germline, CDR1 is DFQATT and CDR2 is SNEGSKA (reference sequence). This CDR3 is 14 amino acids long. DNA for the CDR3: TGCAGTGCTAGTGGGGGCAGGGATAACTATGGCTACACCTTC. Translating it yields CSASGGRDNYGYTF.